The clone carrying this TCR beta chain was seen a few times. As yet, its antigen is unknown. Every bit of the isolated RNA underwent reverse transcription, so sequencing read expressed TCRB transcripts. The repertoire was sequenced with immunoSEQ multiplex PCR; TCRdb's copy has only in-frame clones and lacks some. The sample holds 50,000 or so clones, approximately 45% seen once. V shed 5 bases, J shed 2 bases, and the junction held 5 bases outside the gene matches. The V gene's germline CDR1 is LGHNT and CDR2 FRNRAP. The CDR3 covers 15 residues. These data belong to a study of beta chain features in type 1 diabetes. The study's findings and limits: The study found moderately but significantly shorter TCRB CDR3s in all four CD4+ subsets of Type 1 diabetes patients. The question left open here concerned HLA type influencing TCRB rearrangement.

Sequences were obtained from Tregs from blood. This rearrangement joins TRBV12-5 to TRBJ2-3; 9 positions match TRBD2. This TCR derives from a man aged 25-40 years with type 1 diabetes. Here the CDR3 reads CASGPTSGNTDTQYF. The CDR3 nucleotides read TGTGCTAGTGGTCCGACTAGCGGAAACACAGATACGCAGTATTTT.